The clone carrying this T cell receptor beta chain has just a few counts. Its antigen remains unknown. The time point is: patch test 2, 6 weeks after DPC sensitization. Treatment meaning: therapeutic diphenylcyclopropenone sensitization with weekly scalp DPC. Blood was drawn before each patch test was applied. Patients had alopecia, were aged 18 to 70, and were not pregnant. Germline CDR1 and CDR2: LGHNA and YSLEER. Trimming cost V 5 bases and J 8 bases, with 22 bases left between them. The CDR3 contains 16 residues. The data belong to a study of human T cells and chemical hapten exposure. Across the study: Patients, chiefly female, had alopecia areata, totalis or universalis. Study results and caveats: Positive correlation was observed between PT1 expanded TCR counts and patch test score.

TCRdb used MiXCR to reprocess the RACE reads, holding one entry per CDR3 protein. The data contain roughly 380,000 distinct CDR3 sequences, about 6.9% of them singletons. This receptor was identified in a woman between 18 and 29 years old with alopecia areata. Some clones in this sample may be carry-over from other donors' samples. Sequenced material: whole blood, taken in connection with sensitization to the hapten diphenylcyclopropenone (DPC). The chain combines TRBV4-3 with TRBJ2-1; TRBD1 might be the D (5 bases). CDR3 nucleotides: TGCGCCAGCAGCAGATTAACAGGACAATTATTTGATGAGCAGTTCTTC. Encoded protein: CASSRLTGQLFDEQFF.